The 15 T cell receptor beta chains given below trace back to one sample, sequenced in a study of T-cell reconstitution after alpha-beta-depleted transplantation in children. Unique molecular identifiers were built into the TCRbeta library. TCRdb processed the PCR reads anew with MiXCR; each CDR3 protein has one entry. Altogether fewer than 350,000 distinct CDR3 sequences are present, over 9% being singletons, with the ten largest covering around 7.6%. The sample consisted of PBMCs, taken before TCRalphabeta/CD19-depleted stem cell transplant. The source of these receptors is a boy under two years old with acute myeloid leukemia, due to receive a stem cell transplant.

The CDR3, as DNA: TGTGCCAGTAAGGGGACAGGGAGTTTCAATCAGCCCCAGCATTTT. This codes for CASKGTGSFNQPQHF. The chain carries TRBV19 and TRBJ1-5, with 9 positions matching TRBD1. CDR1 is LNHDA, CDR2 SQIVND, per germline (reference sequence). Unmatched junction bases numbered 7, after V lost 7 bases and J lost 3 bases. The CDR3 extends over 15 amino acids.

This clonotype was picked up a small number of times. A junction end diverges from the germline sequence, so it may reflect a read error. V and J are TRBV27 and TRBJ1-2, with 7 bases aligning to TRBD1. Germline V gene lookup returns CDR1 MNHEY and CDR2 SMNVEV (reference sequence). This CDR3 has 13 amino acids. The CDR3 spells CASSPSGGQRIDF. The CDR3 DNA is TGTGCCAGCAGCCCAAGTGGGGGACAGCGTATTGACTTC.

The rearrangement links TRBV19 to TRBJ2-1, with 9 bases identical to TRBD1. Looked up from germline, CDR1 is LNHDA and CDR2 is SQIVND (reference sequence). The CDR3 totals 17 residues. Trimming took 6 bases from V and 10 from J; bases not matched to a gene: 19. The CDR3 loop is CASSTGQGLWGVGEQFF. CDR3 nucleotide sequence: TGTGCCAGTAGCACTGGACAGGGGCTTTGGGGCGTAGGAGAGCAGTTCTTC. Drawing the rest from reference TRBV19 and TRBJ2-1, the complete variable domain is DGGITQSPKYLFRKEGQNVTLSCEQNLNHDAMYWYRQDPGQGLRLIYYSQIVNDFQKGDIAEGYSVSREKKESFPLTVTSAQKNPTAFYLCASSTGQGLWGVGEQFFGPGTRLTVL.

This clonotype showed up many times. The rearrangement links TRBV5-1 to TRBJ1-1; possibly TRBD1 for D (5 bases). Germline CDR1 and CDR2: SGHRS and YFSETQ. There are 15 residues in the CDR3. Trimming took 1 base from V and 1 from J, leaving 11 bases between them. The CDR3, as DNA: TGCGCCAGCAGCTTGTGGTACAGGTCGAACACTGAAGCTTTCTTT. The encoded protein is CASSLWYRSNTEAFF.

Many counts were recorded for this clonotype. The rearrangement links TRBV12-3 or TRBV12-4 to TRBJ2-7; D tentatively fits TRBD1 or TRBD2 (5 bases each). The ends were cut back, 6 bases at V and 9 bases at J, with 15 bases in the middle. The CDR3 extends over 12 amino acids. The DNA of the CDR3 is TGTGCCAGCAGACACAGGAGGAAGCGGCAGTACTTC. Amino acids: CASRHRRKRQYF.

This clonotype occurred many times. The chain has TRBV7-2 and TRBJ2-7, with D perhaps being TRBD1 or TRBD2 (5 bases each). Trimming took 3 bases from V and 4 from J, leaving 19 bases between them. Germline loops: CDR1 SGHTA, CDR2 FQGNSA. The CDR3 extends over 16 amino acids. CDR3 sequence reads: CASSLGETYPPYEQYF. CDR3 nucleotide sequence: TGTGCCAGCAGCTTGGGGGAAACCTACCCTCCTTACGAGCAGTACTTC. Full variable domain (outside the CDR3, taken from reference TRBV7-2 and TRBJ2-7): GAGVSQSPSNKVTEKGKDVELRCDPISGHTALYWYRQSLGQGLEFLIYFQGNSAPDKSGLPSDRFSAERTGGSVSTLTIQRTQQEDSAVYLCASSLGETYPPYEQYFGPGTRLTVT.

This clonotype was observed many times. CDR3 in amino acids: CATSDLHRYNEQFF. CDR3 in DNA: TGTGCCACCAGTGATTTACACAGGTACAATGAGCAGTTCTTC. This chain joins TRBV24-1 and TRBJ2-1, with D maybe TRBD1 (5 bases). The CDR3 length is 14 residues. V was shortened by 1 base and J by 4 bases, with 7 bases between the two germline ends. The V gene's germline CDR1 is KGHDR and CDR2 SFDVKD.

The V call is TRBV20-1, the J call TRBJ2-1; TRBD2 matches at 10 bases. The CDR3 covers 16 residues. Losses at the gene ends were 1 base for V and 6 bases for J; bases not matched to a gene: 9. CDR1 and CDR2 from the germline V gene are DFQATT and SNEGSKA (reference sequence). The CDR3 spells CSARVRPAGGLNEQFF. The CDR3 bases are TGCAGTGCTAGAGTTCGACCAGCGGGGGGGCTCAATGAGCAGTTCTTC.

In its sample, this clonotype was seen many times. The V and J genes are TRBV20-1 and TRBJ2-7; 12 bases match TRBD2. Germline lookup yields CDR1 DFQATT and CDR2 SNEGSKA (reference sequence). V shed 1 base, J shed 7 bases, and the junction held 8 bases outside the gene matches. This CDR3 has 15 residues. In DNA form, the CDR3 reads TGCAGTGCTAGAGCGCTGACTAGCGGGAGTTCTGAGCAGTACTTC. This translates into CSARALTSGSSEQYF.

In this sample, this clonotype turned up many times. The chain employs TRBV7-8 and TRBJ1-5; D might be TRBD1 (5 bases). The CDR3 runs to 16 residues. Germline V CDR1 and CDR2: SGHVS, FQNEAQ. V shed 8 bases and J shed 6 bases, with 23 bases lying between them. The chain's CDR3 is CASCLAGGESGQPQHF. The CDR3 DNA is TGTGCCAGCTGCCTAGCGGGAGGGGAAAGCGGTCAGCCCCAGCATTTT.

This clonotype was detected ten times or more. This chain joins TRBV11-2 and TRBJ2-4; TRBD2 aligns across 9 bases. Germline-derived CDR1 and CDR2 are SGHAT and FQNNGV. The CDR3 covers 21 residues. V lost 0 bases to trimming and J lost 0 bases; unmatched junction nucleotides: 15. Here the CDR3 DNA reads TGTGCCAGCAGCTTAGATCAACTAGCGGGTGCTATTTCGCTAGCCAAAAACATTCAGTACTTC. Protein sequence: CASSLDQLAGAISLAKNIQYF.

This chain uses TRBV24-1 with TRBJ2-5; 9 bases align to TRBD1. Germline CDR1 is KGHDR and CDR2 is SFDVKD. V gave up 2 bases and J gave up 2 bases; unmatched junction bases: 20. This CDR3 contains 21 residues. DNA for the CDR3: TGTGCCACCAGTGATTCCCGGGACAGGGCAATTCCCGGGACCCATCAAGAGACCCAGTACTTC. The encoded protein is CATSDSRDRAIPGTHQETQYF.

The chain is built from TRBV7-2 and TRBJ2-5; 8 nucleotides line up with TRBD1. CDR1 is SGHTA, CDR2 FQGNSA, per germline. The ends lost 1 base at V and 7 bases at J; junction bases unmatched: 8. The CDR3 sequence is 15 residues long. CDR3 nucleotide sequence: TGTGCCAGCAGCTTAGTACTGGACAGGGAAGGGACCCAGTACTTC. This translates into CASSLVLDREGTQYF.

This chain links TRBV20-1 with TRBJ2-7; 11 bases match TRBD1. The CDR3 extends over 18 amino acids. Germline CDR1 and CDR2: DFQATT and SNEGSKA (reference sequence). V lost 0 bases and J lost 4; bases outside the gene matches: 14. The CDR3 loop is CSARELWGDRGFRYEQYF. In DNA, the CDR3 is TGCAGTGCTAGAGAGTTGTGGGGGGACAGGGGGTTTCGGTACGAGCAGTACTTC.

This clonotype was counted ten times or more. J is TRBJ2-1 and V is TRBV7-9; D possibly corresponds to TRBD2 (5 bases). V dropped 3 bases and J dropped 2 bases, with 14 bases sitting between them. Germline CDR1 is SEHNR and CDR2 is FQNEAQ (reference sequence). The CDR3 spans 16 residues. This chain's CDR3 is CASSFPGIPAYNEQFF. For the CDR3, the DNA is TGTGCCAGCAGCTTCCCCGGGATTCCAGCCTACAATGAGCAGTTCTTC.